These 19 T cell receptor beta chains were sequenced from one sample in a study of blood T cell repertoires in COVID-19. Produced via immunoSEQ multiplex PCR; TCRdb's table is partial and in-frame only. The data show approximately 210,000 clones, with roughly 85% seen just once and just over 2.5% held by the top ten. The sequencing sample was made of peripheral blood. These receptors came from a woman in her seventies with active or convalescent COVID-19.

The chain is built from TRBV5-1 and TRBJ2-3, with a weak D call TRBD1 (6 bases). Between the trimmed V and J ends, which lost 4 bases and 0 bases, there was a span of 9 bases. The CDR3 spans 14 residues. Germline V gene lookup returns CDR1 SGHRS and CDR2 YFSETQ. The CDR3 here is CASSLQGSTDTQYF. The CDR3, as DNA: TGCGCCAGCAGCCTTCAGGGGAGCACAGATACGCAGTATTTT.

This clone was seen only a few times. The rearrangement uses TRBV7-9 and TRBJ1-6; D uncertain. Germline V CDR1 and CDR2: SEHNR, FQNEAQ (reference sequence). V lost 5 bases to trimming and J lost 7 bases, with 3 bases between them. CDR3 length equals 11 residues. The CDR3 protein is CASSRNSPLHF. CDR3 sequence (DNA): TGTGCCAGCAGCCGGAATTCACCCCTCCACTTT.

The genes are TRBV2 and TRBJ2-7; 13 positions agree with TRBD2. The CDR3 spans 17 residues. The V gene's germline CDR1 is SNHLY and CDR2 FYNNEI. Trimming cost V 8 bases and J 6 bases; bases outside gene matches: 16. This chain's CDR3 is CASYPLLTSGRLGEQYF. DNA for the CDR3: TGTGCCAGCTACCCCCTGCTGACTAGCGGGAGGTTGGGCGAGCAGTACTTC.

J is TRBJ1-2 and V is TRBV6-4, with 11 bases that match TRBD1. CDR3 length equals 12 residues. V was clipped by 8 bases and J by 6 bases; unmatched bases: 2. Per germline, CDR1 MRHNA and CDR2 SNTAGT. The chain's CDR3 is CASGDRGNGYTF. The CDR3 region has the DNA TGTGCCAGCGGGGACAGGGGGAATGGCTACACCTTC.

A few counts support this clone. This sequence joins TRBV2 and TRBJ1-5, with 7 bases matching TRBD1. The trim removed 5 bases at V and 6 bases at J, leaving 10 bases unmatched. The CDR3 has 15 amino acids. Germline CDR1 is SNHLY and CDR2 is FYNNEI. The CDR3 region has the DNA TGTGCCAGCAGTCGGGACAGTTTGGGTGGTCAGCCCCAGCATTTT. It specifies CASSRDSLGGQPQHF.

The CDR3 spells CASSFDRVLNTEAFF. The CDR3 region has the DNA TGCGCCAGCAGCTTTGACAGGGTCCTGAACACTGAAGCTTTCTTT. The rearrangement links TRBV5-1 to TRBJ1-1; TRBD1 matches 7 bases. The CDR3 is 15 amino acids. V was pared by 2 bases and J by 0 bases, with 4 bases of the junction left unmatched. Germline CDR1 reads SGHRS; CDR2 reads YFSETQ.

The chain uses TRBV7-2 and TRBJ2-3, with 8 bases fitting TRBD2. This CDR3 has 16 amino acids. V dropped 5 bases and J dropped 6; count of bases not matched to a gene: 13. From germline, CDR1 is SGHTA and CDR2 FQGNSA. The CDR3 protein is CASSPWDSGEVDTQYF. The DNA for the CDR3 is TGTGCCAGCAGCCCCTGGGATAGCGGGGAGGTGGATACGCAGTATTTT.

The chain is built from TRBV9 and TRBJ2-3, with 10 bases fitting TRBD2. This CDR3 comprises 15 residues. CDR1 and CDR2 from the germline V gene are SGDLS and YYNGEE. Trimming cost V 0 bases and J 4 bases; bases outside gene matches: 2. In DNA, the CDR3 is TGTGCCAGCAGCGTAGTGAGCGGGGGGGCAGATACGCAGTATTTT. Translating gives CASSVVSGGADTQYF.

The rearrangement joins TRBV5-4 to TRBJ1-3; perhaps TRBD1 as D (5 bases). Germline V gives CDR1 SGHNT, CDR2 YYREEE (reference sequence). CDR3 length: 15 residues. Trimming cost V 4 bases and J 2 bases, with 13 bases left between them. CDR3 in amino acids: CASSRQTDAGNTIYF. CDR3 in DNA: TGTGCCAGCAGCCGACAGACAGACGCTGGAAACACCATATATTTT.

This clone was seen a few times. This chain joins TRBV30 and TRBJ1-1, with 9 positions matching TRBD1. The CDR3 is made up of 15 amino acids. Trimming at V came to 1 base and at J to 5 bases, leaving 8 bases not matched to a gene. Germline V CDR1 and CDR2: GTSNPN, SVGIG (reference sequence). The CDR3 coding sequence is TGTGCCTGGAGTGATAGACAGGGGGTAGGGACTGAAGCTTTCTTT. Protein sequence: CAWSDRQGVGTEAFF.

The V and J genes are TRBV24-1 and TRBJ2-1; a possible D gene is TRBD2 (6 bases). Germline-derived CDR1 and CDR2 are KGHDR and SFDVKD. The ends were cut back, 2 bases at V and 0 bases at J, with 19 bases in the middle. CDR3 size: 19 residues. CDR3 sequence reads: CATSDSLPQAGSSYNEQFF. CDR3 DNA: TGTGCCACCAGTGATTCCCTGCCCCAAGCGGGCAGCTCCTACAATGAGCAGTTCTTC.

CDR3 nucleotides: TGCAGCGTTGAAGATCCAGGCTATCGGACCCAGTACTTC. It translates to CSVEDPGYRTQYF. The V gene is TRBV29-1, the J gene TRBJ2-5; no clear D. V gave up 0 bases and J gave up 7 bases, with 12 bases separating them. Germline CDR1 is SQVTM and CDR2 is ANQGSEA. The CDR3 totals 13 residues.

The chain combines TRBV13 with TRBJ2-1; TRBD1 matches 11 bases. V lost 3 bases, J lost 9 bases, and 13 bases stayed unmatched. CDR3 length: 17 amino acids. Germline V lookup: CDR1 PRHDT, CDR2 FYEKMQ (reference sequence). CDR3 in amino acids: CASSLRTGGSLRGEQFF. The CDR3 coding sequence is TGTGCCAGCAGCTTGAGGACAGGGGGCTCCTTACGGGGTGAGCAGTTCTTC.

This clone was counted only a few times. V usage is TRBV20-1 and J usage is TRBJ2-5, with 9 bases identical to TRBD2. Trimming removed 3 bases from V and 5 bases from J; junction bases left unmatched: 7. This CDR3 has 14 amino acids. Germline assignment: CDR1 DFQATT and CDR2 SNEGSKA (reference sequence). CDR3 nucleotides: TGCAGTGCTAGTAGCGGGAGCTGGCAGGAGACCCAGTACTTC. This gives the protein CSASSGSWQETQYF.

CDR3 protein: CASSNYLGGNYEQYF. The DNA of the CDR3 is TGTGCCAGCAGCAACTATCTAGGCGGAAACTACGAGCAGTACTTC. This chain links TRBV28 with TRBJ2-7, with D hard to call. CDR1 is MDHEN, CDR2 SYDVKM, per germline. Between the trimmed V and J ends, which lost 6 bases and 3 bases, there was a span of 18 bases. The CDR3 totals 15 residues.

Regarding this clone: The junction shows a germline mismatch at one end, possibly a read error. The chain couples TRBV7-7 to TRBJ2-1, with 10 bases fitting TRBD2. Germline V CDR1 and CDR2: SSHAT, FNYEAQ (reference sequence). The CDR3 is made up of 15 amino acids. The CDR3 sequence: CASSSSGSPYNEQFF. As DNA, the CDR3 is TGTGCTAGCAGCTCTAGCGGGAGTCCCTACAATGAGCAGTTCTTC.

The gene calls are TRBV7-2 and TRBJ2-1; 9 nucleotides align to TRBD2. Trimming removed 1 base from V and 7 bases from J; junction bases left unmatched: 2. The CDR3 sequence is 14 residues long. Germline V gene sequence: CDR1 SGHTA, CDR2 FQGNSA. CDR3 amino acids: CASSLVAGENEQFF. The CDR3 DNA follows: TGTGCCAGCAGCTTAGTAGCGGGAGAGAATGAGCAGTTCTTC.

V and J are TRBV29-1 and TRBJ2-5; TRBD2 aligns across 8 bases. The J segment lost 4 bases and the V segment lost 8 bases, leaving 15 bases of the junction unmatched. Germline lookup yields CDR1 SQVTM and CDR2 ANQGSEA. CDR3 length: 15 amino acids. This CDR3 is CSSLRAGGAPETQYF. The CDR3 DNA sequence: TGCAGCTCCCTCAGGGCGGGGGGAGCCCCAGAGACCCAGTACTTC.

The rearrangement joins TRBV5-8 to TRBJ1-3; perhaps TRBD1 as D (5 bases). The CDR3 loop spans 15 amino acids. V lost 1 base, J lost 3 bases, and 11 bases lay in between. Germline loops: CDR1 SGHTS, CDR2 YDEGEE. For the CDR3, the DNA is TGTGCCAGCAGCTTGAATTCAGGGCTTGGAAACACCATATATTTT. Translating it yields CASSLNSGLGNTIYF.